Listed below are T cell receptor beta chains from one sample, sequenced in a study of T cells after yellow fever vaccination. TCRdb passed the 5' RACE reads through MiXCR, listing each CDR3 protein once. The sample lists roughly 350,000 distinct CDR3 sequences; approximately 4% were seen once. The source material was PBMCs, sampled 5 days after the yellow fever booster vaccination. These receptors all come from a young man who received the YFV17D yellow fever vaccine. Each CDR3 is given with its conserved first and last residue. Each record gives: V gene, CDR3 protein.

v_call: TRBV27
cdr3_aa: CASSWGPNNEQFF

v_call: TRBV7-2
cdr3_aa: CASSFSTTGVQPQHF

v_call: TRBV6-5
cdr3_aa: CASSYDGVGGTEAFF

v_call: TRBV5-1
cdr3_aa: CASSPAPGQARVAFF

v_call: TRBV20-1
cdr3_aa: CSASSGGQPQHF

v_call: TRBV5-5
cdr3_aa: CASSLVSGQPHEQFF

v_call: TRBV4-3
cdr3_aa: CASSPAATDSDSYEQYF

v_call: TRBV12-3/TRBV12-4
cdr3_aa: CASSRGRGWNTEAFF

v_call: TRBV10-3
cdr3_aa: CAIGKGTSGGIDEQFF

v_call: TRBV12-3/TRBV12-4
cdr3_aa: CASSLFAKPVAFF

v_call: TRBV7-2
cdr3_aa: CASSYVGTANSGANVLTF